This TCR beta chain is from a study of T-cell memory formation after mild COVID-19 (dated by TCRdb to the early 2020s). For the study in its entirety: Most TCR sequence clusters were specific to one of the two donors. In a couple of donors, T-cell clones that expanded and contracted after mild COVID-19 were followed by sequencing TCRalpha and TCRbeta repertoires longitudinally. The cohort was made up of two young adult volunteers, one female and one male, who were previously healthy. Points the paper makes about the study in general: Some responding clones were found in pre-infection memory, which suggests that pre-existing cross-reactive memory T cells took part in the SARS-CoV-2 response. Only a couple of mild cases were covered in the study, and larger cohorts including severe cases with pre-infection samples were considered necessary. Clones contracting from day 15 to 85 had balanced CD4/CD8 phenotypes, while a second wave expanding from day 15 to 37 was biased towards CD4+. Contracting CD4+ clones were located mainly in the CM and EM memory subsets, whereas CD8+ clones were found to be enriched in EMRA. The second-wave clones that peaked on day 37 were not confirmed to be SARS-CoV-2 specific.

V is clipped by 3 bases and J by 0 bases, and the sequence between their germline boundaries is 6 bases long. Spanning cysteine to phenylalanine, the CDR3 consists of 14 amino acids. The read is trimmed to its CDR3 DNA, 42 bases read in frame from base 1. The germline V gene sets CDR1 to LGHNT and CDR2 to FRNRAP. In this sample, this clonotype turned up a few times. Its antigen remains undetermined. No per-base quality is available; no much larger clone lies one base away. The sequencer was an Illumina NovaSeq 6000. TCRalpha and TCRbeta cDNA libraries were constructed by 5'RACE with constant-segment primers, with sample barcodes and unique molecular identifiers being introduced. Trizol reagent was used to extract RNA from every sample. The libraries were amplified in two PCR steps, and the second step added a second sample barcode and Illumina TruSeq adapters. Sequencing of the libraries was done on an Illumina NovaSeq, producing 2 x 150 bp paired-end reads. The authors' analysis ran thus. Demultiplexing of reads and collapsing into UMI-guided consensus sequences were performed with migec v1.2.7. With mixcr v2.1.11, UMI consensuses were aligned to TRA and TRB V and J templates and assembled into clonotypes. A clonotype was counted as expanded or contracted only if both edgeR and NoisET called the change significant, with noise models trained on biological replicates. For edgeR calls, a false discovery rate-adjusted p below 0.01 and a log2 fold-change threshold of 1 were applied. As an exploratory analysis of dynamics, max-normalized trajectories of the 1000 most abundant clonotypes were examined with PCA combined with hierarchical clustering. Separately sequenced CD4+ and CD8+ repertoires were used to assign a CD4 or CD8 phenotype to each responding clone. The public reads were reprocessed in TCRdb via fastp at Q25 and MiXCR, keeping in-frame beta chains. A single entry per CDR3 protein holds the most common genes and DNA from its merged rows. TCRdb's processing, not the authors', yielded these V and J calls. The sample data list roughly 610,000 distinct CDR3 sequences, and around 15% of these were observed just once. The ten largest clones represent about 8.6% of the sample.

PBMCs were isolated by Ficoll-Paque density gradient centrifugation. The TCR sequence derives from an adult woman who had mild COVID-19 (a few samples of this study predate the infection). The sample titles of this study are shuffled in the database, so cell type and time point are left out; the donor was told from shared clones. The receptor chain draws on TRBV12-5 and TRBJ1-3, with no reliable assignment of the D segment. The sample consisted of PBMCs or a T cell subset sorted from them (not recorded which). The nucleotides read TGTGCTAGTGGTTTCGGGGACTCTGGAAACACCATATATTTT. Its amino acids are CASGFGDSGNTIYF.